This passage covers 18 T cell receptor beta chains from one sample sequenced in a study of blood T cells in healthy people across ages. Then a second PCR, running roughly 7 to 11 cycles, was carried out with a sample-barcoded 5' primer and a J-beta primer mix. TCRdb analysed the 5' RACE reads with MiXCR anew, one entry per CDR3 protein. This sample has around 1,000,000 distinct CDR3 sequences; about 23% occur once, and the top ten carry around 0.75%. These same records also appear under a second study, on T cells of mothers and their children.

The sample taken for sequencing was blood. The source is a girl between 2 and 10 years old in good health.

The V and J genes are TRBV29-1 and TRBJ1-4; possibly TRBD1 for D (5 bases). Germline-derived CDR1 and CDR2 are SQVTM and ANQGSEA. The germline V and J ends were trimmed by 3 bases and 8 bases, with 10 bases remaining between them. CDR3 length equals 12 residues. The CDR3 here is CSVDIGAEKLFF. In nucleotides, the CDR3 is TGCAGCGTTGACATCGGGGCAGAAAAACTGTTTTTT.

This clonotype was seen a handful of times. The rearrangement joins TRBV5-1 to TRBJ2-1, with a possible D match to TRBD2 (5 bases). The J call may not be correct, given that the DNA end is closer to TRBJ2-5. Germline CDR1 reads SGHRS; CDR2 reads YFSETQ. The length of the CDR3 is 13 residues. The DNA for the CDR3 is TGCGCCAGCAGCTTCACAGCGGAAGAGACCCAGTACTTC. Translation gives CASSFTAEETQYF.

This clonotype was seen only a few times. The V and J genes are TRBV10-2 and TRBJ1-6; maybe TRBD1 (5 bases). The germline gives CDR1 WSHSY, CDR2 SAAADI. The CDR3 extends over 13 amino acids. V lost 6 bases and J lost 7, with 10 bases in between. This chain's CDR3 is CASRAGWNSPLHF. The CDR3 bases are TGCGCCAGCAGGGCAGGGTGGAATTCACCCCTCCACTTT.

The J gene is TRBJ1-1, the V gene TRBV27; D is unclear. Germline values: CDR1 MNHEY, CDR2 SMNVEV (reference sequence). Trimming stripped 5 bases from V and 4 bases from J, with 11 bases between. The CDR3 has 13 amino acids. The CDR3 spells CASSPSATTEAFF. For the CDR3, the DNA is TGTGCCAGCAGTCCGTCGGCGACCACTGAAGCTTTCTTT.

The V gene is TRBV29-1, the J gene TRBJ2-3; D may be TRBD1 (6 bases). CDR3 size: 11 residues. The V gene's germline CDR1 is SQVTM and CDR2 ANQGSEA. Trimming removed 7 bases from V and 10 bases from J, with 15 bases in between. The CDR3 spells CSAYQYRAQYF. The CDR3 coding sequence is TGCAGCGCCTACCAGTACAGGGCGCAGTATTTT.

The chain employs TRBV7-3 and TRBJ2-1, with D maybe TRBD2 (5 bases). CDR1 is SGHTA, CDR2 FQGTGA, per germline. V lost 3 bases to trimming and J lost 10 bases, with 19 bases between them. There are 15 residues in the CDR3. The CDR3 region is CASSLTSTTAGEQFF. The CDR3 DNA follows: TGTGCCAGCAGCTTGACATCGACTACTGCCGGAGAGCAGTTCTTC.

The rearrangement uses TRBV27 and TRBJ2-1; D is uncertain. This CDR3 has 13 amino acids. Between the trimmed V and J ends, which lost 7 bases and 0 bases, there was a span of 7 bases. Germline CDR1 MNHEY, CDR2 SMNVEV (reference sequence). CDR3 sequence reads: CASMPGSYNEQFF. The CDR3 region has the DNA TGTGCCAGCATGCCCGGCTCCTACAATGAGCAGTTCTTC.

This CDR3 is CSVYIPLPNGELFF. CDR3 nucleotide sequence: TGCAGCGTTTATATTCCCCTCCCCAACGGGGAGCTGTTTTTT. The chain couples TRBV29-1 to TRBJ2-2; unclear D gene. There are 14 residues in the CDR3. V shed 5 bases and J shed 7 bases, with 17 bases lying between them. Germline-derived CDR1 and CDR2 are SQVTM and ANQGSEA.

This clonotype was recorded a few times. The chain recombines TRBV7-9 with TRBJ2-5, with D possibly TRBD2 on 5 matching bases. The DNA matches TRBJ2-7 better at its end, which makes the J call doubtful. CDR1 SEHNR and CDR2 FQNEAQ come from the germline V gene (reference sequence). This CDR3 comprises 15 residues. CDR3 sequence (DNA): TGTGCCAGCAGCTTCCCGCGGGCCAACTCCTACGAGCAGTACTTC. This encodes CASSFPRANSYEQYF.

Written as DNA, the CDR3 is TGTGCCAGCAGCTTAAGGGAAGCTTTCTTT. Protein: CASSLREAFF. The V call is TRBV11-2, the J call TRBJ1-1; D is uncertain. The CDR3 length is 10 residues. The V and J ends lost 2 bases and 8 bases respectively, with 3 bases between them. Germline V gene data show CDR1 as SGHAT and CDR2 as FQNNGV.

This clonotype turned up a few times. The chain joins TRBV6-6 to TRBJ2-5; D is possibly TRBD2 (6 bases). The J call may be wrong; the DNA end is better matched by TRBJ2-7. The CDR3 contains 15 residues. CDR1 is MNHNY, CDR2 SVGAGI, per germline (reference sequence). The chain's CDR3 is CASRPGTPESYEQYF. The CDR3 nucleotides read TGTGCCAGCAGACCCGGGACTCCTGAATCCTACGAGCAGTACTTC.

V is TRBV6-1 and J is TRBJ2-7; D gene uncertain. Germline V gene data show CDR1 as MNHNS and CDR2 as SASEGT. CDR3 size: 14 residues. V lost 9 bases and J 0 bases, leaving 15 bases between the germline ends. The CDR3 protein is CASPVAPVSYEQYF. In nucleotides, the CDR3 is TGTGCCAGTCCCGTAGCCCCGGTCTCCTACGAGCAGTACTTC.

This clonotype appeared a few times. The J gene is TRBJ1-1, the V gene TRBV6-5, with 10 positions matching TRBD1. CDR1 MNHEY and CDR2 SVGAGI come from the germline V gene. Trimming took 4 bases from V and 0 from J; bases not matched to a gene: 5. This CDR3 has 16 amino acids. CDR3 bases: TGTGCCAGCAGTTCCCGGGGGACAGGGGTGAACACTGAAGCTTTCTTT. It encodes CASSSRGTGVNTEAFF.

The chain is built from TRBV20-1 and TRBJ1-1; 8 nucleotides line up with TRBD1. V was pared by 6 bases and J by 5 bases, with 8 bases of the junction left unmatched. This CDR3 spans 13 amino acids. Germline loops: CDR1 DFQATT, CDR2 SNEGSKA (reference sequence). The CDR3 spells CSAWTGKGTEAFF. DNA for the CDR3: TGCAGTGCCTGGACAGGGAAGGGGACTGAAGCTTTCTTT.

A remark on this clonotype: One end of the junction fails to match germline, which may point to a read error. This chain connects TRBV7-6 to TRBJ2-5; D may be TRBD1 (6 bases). The CDR3 loop spans 11 amino acids. Looked up from germline, CDR1 is SGHVS and CDR2 is FNYEAQ. The CDR3 coding sequence is TGTGCCAGCGGGGAGCCAGGGGCTTATTTCTTC. It encodes CASGEPGAYFF.

This chain uses TRBV7-2 with TRBJ2-5; TRBD2 aligns across 12 bases. The CDR3 is made up of 16 amino acids. The junction had 4 bases not matched to a gene; V was cut back by 4 bases and J by 1 base. Germline values: CDR1 SGHTA, CDR2 FQGNSA. The CDR3 DNA reads TGTGCCAGCAGCTCAGGACTAGCGGGGCTCCAAGAGACCCAGTACTTC. As protein: CASSSGLAGLQETQYF.

The rearrangement uses TRBV28 and TRBJ2-7; D not resolved. V lost 4 bases, J lost 5 bases, and 9 bases lay in between. From germline, CDR1 is MDHEN and CDR2 SYDVKM. The CDR3 consists of 12 residues. Written as DNA, the CDR3 is TGTGCCAGCAGTTCCATGGGCCACGAGCAGTACTTC. Amino acids: CASSSMGHEQYF.

A few counts support this clonotype. This sequence joins TRBV7-8 and TRBJ2-7; 10 bases line up with TRBD2. The CDR3 is 17 amino acids. CDR1 and CDR2 (germline): SGHVS, FQNEAQ. Trimming cost V 3 bases and J 6 bases; bases outside gene matches: 14. The CDR3, as DNA: TGTGCCAGCAGCTTCCCCCTAGCGGGAGAGGGTCTAGGCGAGCAGTACTTC. This translates into CASSFPLAGEGLGEQYF.